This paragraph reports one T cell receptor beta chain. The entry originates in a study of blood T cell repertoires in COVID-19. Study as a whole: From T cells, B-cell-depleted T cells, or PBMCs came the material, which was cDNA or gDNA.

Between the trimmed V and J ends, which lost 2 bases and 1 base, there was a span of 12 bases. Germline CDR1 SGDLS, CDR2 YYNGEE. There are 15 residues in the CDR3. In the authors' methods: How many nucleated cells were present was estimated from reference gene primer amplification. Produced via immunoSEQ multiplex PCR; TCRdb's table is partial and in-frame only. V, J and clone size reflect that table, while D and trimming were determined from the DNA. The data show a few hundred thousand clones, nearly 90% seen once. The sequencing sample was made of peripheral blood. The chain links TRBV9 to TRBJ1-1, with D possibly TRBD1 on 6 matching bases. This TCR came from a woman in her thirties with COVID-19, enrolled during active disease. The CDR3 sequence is CASSVATGRNTEAFF. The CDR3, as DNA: TGTGCCAGCAGCGTGGCCACAGGGAGGAACACTGAAGCTTTCTTT.